The 22 T cell receptor beta chains below all came from one sample that was sequenced in a study of blood T cells in healthy people across ages. A second PCR of roughly 7 to 11 cycles used a sample-barcoded 5' primer and a J-beta primer mix. From the 5' RACE reads, TCRdb called clonotypes with MiXCR, one entry per CDR3 protein. The sample lists 890,000 or so distinct CDR3 sequences; 60% to 80% were seen once. Input material: blood. Source of these receptors: a man aged 25 to 45 in good health.

The chain uses TRBV15 and TRBJ2-7, with TRBD1 matching 7 bases. Germline V lookup: CDR1 LNHNV, CDR2 YYDKDF (reference sequence). The CDR3 is 15 residues long. V shed 2 bases, J shed 1 base, and the junction held 5 bases outside the gene matches. The chain's CDR3 is CATSRLRGQSYEQYF. The CDR3 region has the DNA TGTGCCACCAGCAGACTACGGGGACAGTCCTACGAGCAGTACTTC.

V usage is TRBV9 and J usage is TRBJ2-4; D unclear. With the DNA end fitting TRBJ2-7 better, the J assignment may be wrong. CDR1 is SGDLS and CDR2 is YYNGEE in the germline V gene. This CDR3 has 14 residues. Written as DNA, the CDR3 is TGTGCCAGCAGCGTAGAGGGTTTGAAGGACGAGCAGTACTTC. This translates into CASSVEGLKDEQYF.

The chain links TRBV7-2 to TRBJ2-1; TRBD1 aligns across 8 bases. The DNA matches TRBJ2-7 better at its end, which makes the J call doubtful. Germline assignment: CDR1 SGHTA and CDR2 FQGNSA. This CDR3 comprises 15 residues. This CDR3 reads CASSFTGGVYNEQYF. For the CDR3, the DNA is TGTGCCAGCAGCTTCACAGGGGGAGTATACAATGAGCAGTACTTC.

J is TRBJ2-7 and V is TRBV27; D ambiguous. V was cut by 4 bases and J by 6 bases, with 22 bases left in between. Germline CDR1 and CDR2: MNHEY and SMNVEV (reference sequence). The CDR3 is 16 amino acids. For the CDR3, the DNA is TGTGCCAGCAGTTCTGGTTATGTGGGTGATTTCGGCGAGCAGTACTTC. Translation: CASSSGYVGDFGEQYF.

The chain is built from TRBV12-3 or TRBV12-4 and TRBJ2-4; no clear D. The J call is doubtful: the DNA matches TRBJ2-7 better. The CDR3 covers 13 residues. The DNA for the CDR3 is TGTGCCAGCAGTTTACGCGCCTACTACGAGCAGTACTTC. Translating it yields CASSLRAYYEQYF.

This clonotype was seen more than once but under ten times. The chain recombines TRBV4-2 with TRBJ1-6; TRBD1 matches 7 bases. Germline CDR1 and CDR2: LGHNA and YNFKEQ. CDR3 length equals 16 residues. V lost 0 bases to trimming and J lost 6 bases; unmatched junction nucleotides: 5. The CDR3: CASSQDRTGVNSPLHF. CDR3 bases: TGTGCCAGCAGCCAAGATAGAACAGGGGTTAATTCACCCCTCCACTTT.

This clonotype has just a few counts. This chain connects TRBV28 to TRBJ2-3; possible D gene TRBD2, 6 bases. The CDR3 sequence is 15 residues long. Trimming removed 7 bases from V and 4 bases from J, with 18 bases in between. Germline V gene data show CDR1 as MDHEN and CDR2 as SYDVKM. The CDR3 region is CASTSPQTGADTQYF. The CDR3 DNA reads as TGTGCCAGCACTTCCCCCCAGACGGGGGCAGATACGCAGTATTTT.

This clonotype was counted a single time. The chain recombines TRBV5-1 with TRBJ2-1, with D perhaps matching TRBD1 (5 bases). V was trimmed by 1 base and J by 4 bases, leaving 15 bases between them. The length of the CDR3 is 16 residues. Germline CDR1 and CDR2: SGHRS and YFSETQ. Here the CDR3 reads CASSLNLQATYNEQFF. CDR3 nucleotides: TGCGCCAGCAGCTTGAATCTACAGGCGACTTACAATGAGCAGTTCTTC. Full variable domain (remainder filled in from reference TRBV5-1 and TRBJ2-1): KAGVTQTPRYLIKTRGQQVTLSCSPISGHRSVSWYQQTPGQGLQFLFEYFSETQRNKGNFPGRFSGRQFSNSRSEMNVSTLELGDSALYLCASSLNLQATYNEQFFGPGTRLTVL.

The genes are TRBV6-5 and TRBJ1-1; 7 nucleotides agree with TRBD1. J gave up 11 bases and V 4 bases, and 7 bases lay outside the gene matches. The CDR3 sequence is 12 residues long. Germline V lookup: CDR1 MNHEY, CDR2 SVGAGI. As DNA, the CDR3 is TGTGCCAGCAGTTCAGGGGGTGGTGATGCTTTCTTT. Translated, it gives CASSSGGGDAFF.

This clonotype was seen more than once but under ten times. The J gene is TRBJ2-7, the V gene TRBV6-2 or TRBV6-3; the match to TRBD2 covers 11 bases. Germline trimming cut 8 bases from V and 3 bases from J; bases unmatched to any gene: 9. This CDR3 region has 15 residues. Looked up from germline, CDR1 is MNHEY and CDR2 is SVGEGT. CDR3 sequence reads: CASRSGTSGRYEQYF. The CDR3 nucleotides read TGTGCCAGCCGATCCGGGACTAGCGGTCGCTACGAGCAGTACTTC.

The chain is built from TRBV10-3 and TRBJ1-5, with D tentatively TRBD1 (5 bases). Germline assignment: CDR1 ENHRY and CDR2 SYGVKD. CDR3 length equals 13 residues. V was cut by 7 bases and J by 2 bases, with 9 bases left in between. The CDR3 nucleotides read TGTGCCATCAATAGGGGAGGCAATCAGCCCCAGCATTTT. Protein sequence: CAINRGGNQPQHF.

The V gene is TRBV7-9, the J gene TRBJ2-7; 10 bases line up with TRBD1. The germline gives CDR1 SEHNR, CDR2 FQNEAQ (reference sequence). The CDR3 runs 15 residues. V lost 4 bases to trimming and J lost 3 bases; unmatched junction nucleotides: 6. The DNA of the CDR3 is TGTGCCAGCAGCTCGGGACAGGGGAAAGTCTACGAGCAGTACTTC. Its translation: CASSSGQGKVYEQYF.

This clonotype was found many times. The chain employs TRBV10-3 and TRBJ1-2; tentative D call: TRBD1 (5 bases). Germline V gene data show CDR1 as ENHRY and CDR2 as SYGVKD. V lost 8 bases to trimming and J lost 0 bases, with 16 bases between them. The CDR3 has 15 residues. The chain's CDR3 is CAIRMGVRTNYGYTF. The CDR3 DNA is TGTGCCATCCGAATGGGGGTGAGAACTAACTATGGCTACACCTTC.

This chain connects TRBV4-3 to TRBJ1-5; no reliable D call. Germline-derived CDR1 and CDR2 are LGHNA and YSLEER. V was pared by 0 bases and J by 3 bases, with 12 bases between. The CDR3 contains 16 residues. The CDR3: CASSQDPTVDNQPQHF. CDR3 DNA sequence: TGCGCCAGCAGCCAAGATCCGACGGTTGACAATCAGCCCCAGCATTTT.

The chain joins TRBV4-3 to TRBJ1-6; D is unresolved. The length of the CDR3 is 17 residues. Germline V CDR1 and CDR2: LGHNA, YSLEER. The V end was cut by 1 base, the J end by 4 bases, with 14 bases between. CDR3 amino acids: CASSQGVGHPYNSPLHF. The CDR3, as DNA: TGCGCCAGCAGCCAAGGGGTAGGCCACCCTTATAATTCACCCCTCCACTTT.

The table lists this clonotype with a few counts. The gene calls are TRBV29-1 and TRBJ1-4, with D unresolved. This CDR3 comprises 11 residues. CDR1 is SQVTM, CDR2 ANQGSEA, per germline. V was cut by 7 bases and J by 2 bases, with 5 bases left in between. CDR3 sequence (DNA): TGCAGCGCGGACACTAATGAAAAACTGTTTTTT. Translating it yields CSADTNEKLFF.

The rearrangement joins TRBV28 to TRBJ2-5; possibly TRBD1 for D (6 bases). V lost 4 bases and J lost 5, with 14 bases in between. This CDR3 comprises 14 residues. Looked up from germline, CDR1 is MDHEN and CDR2 is SYDVKM. The CDR3 loop is CASSSIQGWETQYF. DNA for the CDR3: TGTGCCAGCAGTTCCATACAGGGATGGGAGACCCAGTACTTC.

The V and J genes are TRBV7-3 and TRBJ2-3; 7 positions agree with TRBD2. J gave up 2 bases and V 8 bases, and 10 bases lay outside the gene matches. This CDR3 is 15 amino acids long. Germline V gene sequence: CDR1 SGHTA, CDR2 FQGTGA. DNA for the CDR3: TGTGCCAGCTCAGTCACCCGGGGGGTCACAGATACGCAGTATTTT. It encodes CASSVTRGVTDTQYF.

This sequence joins TRBV7-3 and TRBJ1-6; a weak D match, TRBD1 (5 bases). Germline values: CDR1 SGHTA, CDR2 FQGTGA. The V end lost 5 bases, the J end lost 6 bases, and 14 bases lay between the germline ends. This CDR3 contains 15 residues. CDR3 sequence reads: CASSLWGELNSPLHF. CDR3 nucleotide sequence: TGTGCCAGCAGCCTCTGGGGCGAACTTAATTCACCCCTCCACTTT.

The chain couples TRBV20-1 to TRBJ2-1, with 8 bases fitting TRBD2. The CDR3 runs 16 residues. Germline CDR1 DFQATT, CDR2 SNEGSKA (reference sequence). The junction had 10 bases not matched to a gene; V was cut back by 3 bases and J by 3 bases. CDR3 sequence: CSASLGGAGFYNEQFF. The CDR3 bases are TGCAGTGCTAGCCTCGGGGGGGCGGGGTTCTACAATGAGCAGTTCTTC.

The count of this clonotype is one. Relative to the germline gene, one junction end is altered; a read error may explain this. As DNA, the CDR3 is TGTGCCAACAGTCCCGGACTAGCGGAAACCTACGAGCAGTACTTC. It is translated as CANSPGLAETYEQYF. The chain combines TRBV27 with TRBJ2-7; 10 bases fit TRBD2. CDR1 and CDR2 (germline): MNHEY, SMNVEV (reference sequence). The CDR3 has 15 amino acids.

In this sample, this clonotype turned up once. This CDR3 is CASSVMGGNEQYF. The DNA for the CDR3 is TGTGCCAGCAGCGTAATGGGGGGCAACGAGCAGTACTTC. The chain combines TRBV9 with TRBJ2-7; the D gene could be TRBD1 or TRBD2 (6 bases each). CDR1 and CDR2 (germline): SGDLS, YYNGEE. This CDR3 spans 13 amino acids. Deletions cut 1 base from V and 5 bases from J, with 10 bases between.